The rows below give T cell receptor beta chains drawn from one sample of a study of control samples from healthy donors and cancer patients. Some clones are missing from TCRdb's copy, which holds only in-frame ones; the method was immunoSEQ multiplex PCR. The data contain some 100,000 clones, 88% of them seen just once; the ten biggest clones take up 12% to 15%. Sequencing was carried out using blood. All receptors come from a man under 40 in good health. CDR3s include the opening cysteine and the closing phenylalanine or tryptophan. D genes are given only for firm matches. Rows may omit the clone size; those that give it use once, few, many or a size class.

once,TRBJ1-1,.,TRBV27,CASSLNWGTTEAFF,TGTGCCAGCAGTTTAAATTGGGGGACCACTGAAGCTTTCTTT
.,TRBJ1-6,.,TRBV15,CATSPGGSSYNSPLHF,TGTGCCACCAGCCCCGGGGGGAGCTCCTATAATTCACCCCTCCACTTT
few,TRBJ1-1,.,TRBV6-5,CASSKSGVPNPEAFF,TGTGCCAGCAGTAAGTCTGGAGTACCCAATCCTGAAGCTTTCTTT
.,TRBJ2-1,.,TRBV7-2,CASSLGELNEQFF,TGTGCCAGCAGCTTAGGGGAACTGAATGAGCAGTTCTTC
.,TRBJ2-7,TRBD2,TRBV7-2,CASSPAGGSYEQYF,TGTGCCAGCAGTCCCGCGGGGGGATCCTACGAGCAGTACTTC
.,TRBJ2-7,TRBD1,TRBV10-3,CAISAGTEFYEQYF,TGTGCCATCAGTGCCGGGACAGAATTCTACGAGCAGTACTTC
.,TRBJ2-5,TRBD1,TRBV14,CASSQKLGAGGEETQYF,TGTGCCAGCAGCCAAAAGTTGGGAGCAGGGGGAGAAGAGACCCAGTACTTC
.,TRBJ2-7,.,TRBV12-3/TRBV12-4,CASSLGAFYEQYF,TGTGCCAGCAGTTTAGGGGCGTTCTACGAGCAGTACTTC
once,TRBJ2-5,.,TRBV7-2,CASSLVRQVGETQYF,TGTGCCAGCAGCTTAGTTCGGCAGGTGGGGGAGACCCAGTACTTC
few,TRBJ1-2,.,TRBV19,CASSIWGLMSYTF,TGTGCCAGTAGTATTTGGGGGTTGATGAGCTACACCTTC
.,TRBJ2-7,.,TRBV20-1,CSASLGAQVPFYEQYF,TGCAGTGCTAGTCTGGGGGCACAGGTACCCTTCTACGAGCAGTACTTC
.,TRBJ2-7,.,TRBV10-3,CAISTTGVSEQYF,TGTGCCATCAGCACCACCGGTGTGAGCGAGCAGTACTTC
once,TRBJ1-1,.,TRBV27,CASSLSPGSTEAFF,TGTGCCAGCAGTTTAAGTCCAGGGAGCACTGAAGCTTTCTTT
.,TRBJ2-7,.,TRBV9,CASSLRDSLGYEQYF,TGTGCCAGCAGTCTCCGGGACTCCCTGGGGTACGAGCAGTACTTC
.,TRBJ2-2,.,TRBV6-4,CASSLTNTGELFF,TGTGCCAGCAGTCTAACGAACACCGGGGAGCTGTTTTTT
.,TRBJ2-7,TRBD1,TRBV19,CASSIGAGTGSAFDEQYF,TGTGCCAGTAGTATAGGGGCCGGGACAGGGTCGGCGTTCGACGAGCAGTACTTC
.,TRBJ2-5,TRBD1,TRBV11-3,CASSPRRGILKETQYF,TGTGCCAGCAGCCCTCGCAGGGGGATACTTAAAGAGACCCAGTACTTC
.,TRBJ2-5,TRBD2,TRBV27,CASSFQLAGGLGVETQYF,TGTGCCAGCAGTTTCCAGCTCGCGGGAGGATTGGGGGTCGAGACCCAGTACTTC
.,TRBJ2-3,.,TRBV10-3,CAISESTGAGTDTQYF,TGTGCCATCAGTGAGAGTACGGGAGCGGGCACAGATACGCAGTATTTT
.,TRBJ1-5,.,TRBV28,CASSRDSNQPQHF,TGTGCCAGCAGCCGGGACAGCAATCAGCCCCAGCATTTT
.,TRBJ1-1,TRBD1,TRBV5-1,CASSWDRANTEAFF,TGCGCCAGCAGCTGGGACAGGGCTAACACTGAAGCTTTCTTT
.,TRBJ1-1,TRBD1,TRBV2,CASSQGGRDTEAFF,TGTGCCAGCAGTCAAGGGGGCCGGGACACTGAAGCTTTCTTT
.,TRBJ2-7,.,TRBV11-2,CASSSEPAISGSYEQYF,TGTGCCAGCAGCTCAGAACCAGCGATTAGCGGCTCCTACGAGCAGTACTTC
.,TRBJ2-7,.,TRBV11-1,CAACLRTVPYEQYF,TGTGCCGCGTGTCTTAGGACAGTTCCCTACGAGCAGTACTTC
.,TRBJ2-7,TRBD2,TRBV7-2,CASSWGGSGSYEQYF,TGTGCCAGCAGCTGGGGTGGTAGCGGGAGCTACGAGCAGTACTTC
.,TRBJ1-6,.,TRBV6-5,CASRGDTYNSPLHF,TGTGCCAGCAGGGGGGACACTTATAATTCACCCCTCCACTTT
.,TRBJ2-3,TRBD2,TRBV10-3,CATGLASDTQYF,TGTGCCACCGGACTAGCTTCGGATACGCAGTATTTT
.,TRBJ2-3,.,TRBV11-3,CASSLPLTDTQYF,TGTGCCAGCAGCTTACCCCTCACAGATACGCAGTATTTT
.,TRBJ1-2,.,TRBV4-3,CASSQDGAYGYTF,TGCGCCAGCAGCCAGGACGGGGCCTATGGCTACACCTTC
.,TRBJ2-3,.,TRBV25-1,CASSRHSTDTQYF,TGTGCCAGCAGTCGACACAGCACAGATACGCAGTATTTT
once,TRBJ2-1,.,TRBV7-2,CASTPSYNEQFF,TGTGCCAGCACCCCTTCGTACAATGAGCAGTTCTTC
.,TRBJ2-1,.,TRBV4-1,CASSQVLANPYNEQFF,TGCGCCAGCAGCCAAGTTTTGGCGAACCCCTACAATGAGCAGTTCTTC
.,TRBJ1-3,.,TRBV30,CAWSVGSGNTIYF,TGTGCCTGGAGTGTGGGATCTGGAAACACCATATATTTT
.,TRBJ2-3,.,TRBV10-1,CASWDVSTDTQYF,TGCGCCAGTTGGGACGTCAGCACAGATACGCAGTATTTT
.,TRBJ2-4,.,TRBV11-3,CASSLGLGRTKNIQYF,TGTGCCAGCAGCTTAGGGCTGGGGAGAACCAAAAACATTCAGTACTTC
.,TRBJ1-1,.,TRBV30,CAWSPGTGTEAFF,TGTGCCTGGTCGCCAGGGACGGGCACTGAAGCTTTCTTT
.,TRBJ2-7,TRBD1,TRBV6-2/TRBV6-3,CASSLLGTDISGEQYF,TGTGCCAGCAGTCTACTAGGGACAGACATCTCCGGCGAGCAGTACTTC
.,TRBJ1-1,TRBD1,TRBV12-3/TRBV12-4,CASSFRGPYAFF,TGTGCCAGCAGTTTTAGGGGGCCCTATGCTTTCTTT
.,TRBJ2-3,TRBD2,TRBV29-1,CSVVTSGSTDTQYF,TGCAGCGTTGTAACTAGCGGTAGCACAGATACGCAGTATTTT
.,TRBJ2-2,.,TRBV20-1,CSASRAGLNTGELFF,TGCAGTGCTAGTCGGGCAGGGCTGAACACCGGGGAGCTGTTTTTT
.,TRBJ2-1,TRBD1,TRBV29-1,CSVEPGRGSSYNEQFF,TGCAGCGTTGAACCGGGCAGGGGGAGTTCCTACAATGAGCAGTTCTTC
.,TRBJ2-2,.,TRBV7-2,CASSPPGLRTGELFF,TGTGCCAGCAGCCCTCCGGGACTTCGAACCGGGGAGCTGTTTTTT
.,TRBJ1-1,.,TRBV6-5,CASSYGGMNTEAFF,TGTGCCAGCAGTTACGGGGGGATGAACACTGAAGCTTTCTTT
.,TRBJ1-4,.,TRBV6-5,CASQQGGKLFF,TGTGCCAGCCAACAGGGAGGAAAACTGTTTTTT
.,TRBJ2-1,TRBD2,TRBV30,CACIVDGRAYEQFF,TGTGCCTGTATCGTTGACGGGAGGGCCTATGAGCAGTTCTTC
.,TRBJ2-2,.,TRBV5-1,CASSFWTATGELFF,TGCGCCAGCAGCTTCTGGACAGCTACCGGGGAGCTGTTTTTT
.,TRBJ2-2,TRBD2,TRBV11-3,CASSLSAGGPPGELFF,TGTGCCAGCAGCTTATCAGCGGGAGGGCCTCCCGGGGAGCTGTTTTTT
.,TRBJ2-7,TRBD2,TRBV11-3,CASSTLAGELEQYF,TGTGCCAGCAGCACTCTAGCGGGGGAGCTCGAGCAGTACTTC
.,TRBJ2-2,TRBD2,TRBV5-3,CARSGSEVRGVAGELFF,TGTGCCAGAAGCGGCTCCGAGGTGCGGGGGGTCGCCGGGGAGCTGTTTTTT
.,TRBJ2-5,.,TRBV2,CASISWKGPETQYF,TGTGCCAGCATCTCTTGGAAGGGGCCAGAGACCCAGTACTTC
.,TRBJ2-4,.,TRBV20-1,CSASFGHQNIQYF,TGCAGTGCTAGTTTTGGGCACCAAAACATTCAGTACTTC
.,TRBJ2-1,TRBD2,TRBV6-4,CASSKGDDSGSNEQFF,TGTGCCAGCAGTAAGGGGGATGATAGCGGGAGCAATGAGCAGTTCTTC
.,TRBJ2-1,TRBD2,TRBV7-8,CASSSPPQSLAGDNEQFF,TGTGCCAGCAGCTCCCCCCCCCAGTCCCTAGCGGGAGACAATGAGCAGTTCTTC
once,TRBJ2-1,.,TRBV29-1,CSAQPNEQFF,TGCAGCGCCCAACCGAATGAGCAGTTCTTC
.,TRBJ2-7,TRBD1,TRBV12-5,CASGLKQGPYYEQYF,TGTGCTAGTGGTTTAAAACAGGGGCCTTACTACGAGCAGTACTTC
.,TRBJ2-3,.,TRBV18,CASSPGPPENTDTQYF,TGTGCCAGCTCACCAGGTCCCCCCGAGAACACAGATACGCAGTATTTT
.,TRBJ1-3,TRBD1,TRBV2,CASSGRDRGSGNTIYF,TGTGCCAGCAGTGGGAGGGACAGGGGCTCTGGAAACACCATATATTTT
.,TRBJ2-3,TRBD2,TRBV29-1,CSVKAGTFTDTQYF,TGCAGCGTCAAAGCGGGGACGTTCACAGATACGCAGTATTTT
.,TRBJ2-1,TRBD1,TRBV25-1,CASSEYPGQGSYNEQFF,TGTGCCAGCAGTGAATATCCGGGACAGGGTTCCTACAATGAGCAGTTCTTC
.,TRBJ2-5,TRBD1,TRBV19,CASSPWTGDETQYF,TGTGCCAGTAGTCCATGGACAGGGGACGAGACCCAGTACTTC